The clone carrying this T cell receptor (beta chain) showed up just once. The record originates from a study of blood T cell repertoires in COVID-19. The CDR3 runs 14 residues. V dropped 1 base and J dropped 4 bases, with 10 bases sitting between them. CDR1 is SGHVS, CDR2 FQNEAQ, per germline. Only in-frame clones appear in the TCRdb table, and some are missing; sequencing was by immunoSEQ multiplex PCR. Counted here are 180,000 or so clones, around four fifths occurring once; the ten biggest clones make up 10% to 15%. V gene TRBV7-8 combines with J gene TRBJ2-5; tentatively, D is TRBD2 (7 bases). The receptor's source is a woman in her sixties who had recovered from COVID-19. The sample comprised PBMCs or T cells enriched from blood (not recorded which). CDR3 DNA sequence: TGTGCCAGCAGCTTAGGGGGGGGGCGAGAGACCCAGTACTTC. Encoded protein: CASSLGGGRETQYF.